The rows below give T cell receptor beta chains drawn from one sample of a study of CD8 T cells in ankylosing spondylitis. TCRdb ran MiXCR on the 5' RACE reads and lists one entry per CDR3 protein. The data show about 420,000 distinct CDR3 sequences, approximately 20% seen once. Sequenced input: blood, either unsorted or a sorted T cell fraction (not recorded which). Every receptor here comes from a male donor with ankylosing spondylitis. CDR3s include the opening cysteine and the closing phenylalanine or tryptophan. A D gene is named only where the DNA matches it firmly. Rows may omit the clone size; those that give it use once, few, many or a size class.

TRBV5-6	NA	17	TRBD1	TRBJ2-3	CAGSFLTGTGGPDTQYF	TGTGCCGGCAGCTTCCTCACCGGGACAGGTGGTCCAGATACGCAGTATTTT
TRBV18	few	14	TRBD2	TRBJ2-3	CASSPAGVADTQYF	TGTGCCAGCTCACCAGCGGGAGTAGCAGATACGCAGTATTTT
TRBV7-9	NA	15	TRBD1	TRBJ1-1	CASSPVEGANTEAFF	TGTGCCAGCAGCCCGGTGGAGGGGGCTAACACTGAAGCTTTCTTT
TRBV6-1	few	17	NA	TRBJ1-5	CASTNLDGSYSNQPQHF	TGTGCCAGCACCAACCTGGACGGTTCCTATAGCAATCAGCCCCAGCATTTT
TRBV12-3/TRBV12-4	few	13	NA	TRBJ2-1	CASRTDRYNEQFF	TGTGCCAGCAGAACCGACAGATACAATGAGCAGTTCTTC
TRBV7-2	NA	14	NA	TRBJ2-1	CASSFERERDEQFF	TGTGCCAGCAGCTTTGAACGGGAGAGGGATGAGCAGTTCTTC
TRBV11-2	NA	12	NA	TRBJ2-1	CASSPYVGEQFF	TGTGCCAGCAGCCCTTATGTCGGTGAGCAGTTCTTC
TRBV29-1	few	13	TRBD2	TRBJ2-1	CSVGLAGDSGQFF	TGCAGCGTTGGACTAGCGGGAGATAGTGGGCAGTTCTTC
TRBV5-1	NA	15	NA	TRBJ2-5	CASSTDGHLQETQYF	TGCGCCAGCAGCACGGACGGACATCTCCAAGAGACCCAGTACTTC
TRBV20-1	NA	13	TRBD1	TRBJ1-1	CSATLDRVGVAFF	TGCAGTGCTACCTTGGACAGGGTAGGTGTGGCTTTCTTT
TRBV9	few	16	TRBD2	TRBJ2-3	CASSLRRASGADTQYF	TGTGCCAGCAGCCTCCGGAGGGCTAGCGGAGCAGATACGCAGTATTTT
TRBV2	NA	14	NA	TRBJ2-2	CASRPSGWTGELFF	TGTGCCAGCCGTCCAAGTGGGTGGACCGGGGAGCTGTTTTTT
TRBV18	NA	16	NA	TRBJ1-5	CASSPQADLGKQPQHF	TGTGCCAGCTCACCACAGGCAGACCTAGGGAAACAGCCCCAGCATTTT
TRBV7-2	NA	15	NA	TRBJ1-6	CASSLKFGSGSPLHF	TGTGCCAGCAGCTTAAAATTTGGAAGTGGTTCACCCCTCCACTTT
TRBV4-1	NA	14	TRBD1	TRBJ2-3	CATSGGYSTDTQYF	TGCGCCACTTCAGGGGGTTATAGCACAGATACGCAGTATTTT
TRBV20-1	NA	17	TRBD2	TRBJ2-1	CSASHRGGRAGYNEQFF	TGCAGTGCTTCCCACCGGGGCGGGAGGGCCGGTTACAATGAGCAGTTCTTC
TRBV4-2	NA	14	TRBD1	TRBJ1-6	CASSPDRGVPPLHF	TGTGCCAGCAGCCCGGACAGGGGGGTGCCACCCCTCCACTTT
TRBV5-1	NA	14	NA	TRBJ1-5	CASSPNTGTQPQHF	TGCGCCAGCAGCCCTAACACAGGAACCCAGCCCCAGCATTTT
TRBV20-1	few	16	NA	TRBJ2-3	CSAGDRRLGGTDTQYF	TGCAGTGCTGGGGATAGGCGGCTGGGAGGCACAGATACGCAGTATTTT
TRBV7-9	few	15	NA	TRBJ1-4	CASSLGGDPNEKLFF	TGTGCCAGCAGCTTGGGAGGGGATCCTAATGAAAAACTGTTTTTT
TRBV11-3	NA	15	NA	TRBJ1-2	CASSTEGRSNYGYTF	TGTGCCAGCAGCACCGAGGGTCGGAGTAACTATGGCTACACCTTC
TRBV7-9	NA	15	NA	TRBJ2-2	CASSFRLADTGELFF	TGTGCCAGCAGCTTCAGGCTAGCAGACACCGGGGAGCTGTTTTTT
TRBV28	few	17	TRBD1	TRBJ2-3	CASSFPRQGADTDTQYF	TGTGCCAGCAGTTTCCCTAGACAGGGGGCGGACACAGATACGCAGTATTTT
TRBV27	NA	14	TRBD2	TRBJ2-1	CASLRLAGDNEQFF	TGTGCCAGCCTCCGACTAGCGGGTGACAATGAGCAGTTCTTC
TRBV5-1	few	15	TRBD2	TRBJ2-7	CASRTGRTSSHEQYF	TGCGCCAGCAGAACAGGTCGGACTAGCTCTCACGAGCAGTACTTC
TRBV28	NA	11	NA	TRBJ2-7	CASIIGVEQYF	TGTGCCAGCATAATAGGGGTCGAGCAGTACTTC
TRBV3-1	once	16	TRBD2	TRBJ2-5	CASSQWGLAGSETQYF	TGTGCCAGCAGCCAGTGGGGACTAGCGGGATCGGAGACCCAGTACTTC
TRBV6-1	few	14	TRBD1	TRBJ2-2	CASSQTGVAGELFF	TGTGCCAGCAGCCAGACAGGGGTTGCCGGGGAGCTGTTTTTT
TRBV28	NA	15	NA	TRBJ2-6	CASSPGAEGANVLTF	TGTGCCAGCAGCCCGGGTGCGGAAGGGGCCAACGTCCTGACTTTC
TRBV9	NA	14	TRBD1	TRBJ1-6	CASSARQGNSPLHF	TGTGCCAGCAGCGCGCGACAGGGGAATTCACCCCTCCACTTT
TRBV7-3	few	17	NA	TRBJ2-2	CASSLTGLNAISGELFF	TGTGCCAGCAGCTTAACGGGTCTGAACGCGATCTCCGGGGAGCTGTTTTTT
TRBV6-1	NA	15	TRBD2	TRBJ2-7	CASKRTSGFNFEQYF	TGTGCCAGCAAAAGGACTAGCGGATTCAACTTCGAGCAGTACTTC
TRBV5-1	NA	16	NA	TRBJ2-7	CASSLWPRDGTYEQYF	TGCGCCAGCAGTCTTTGGCCGAGGGACGGAACCTACGAGCAGTACTTC
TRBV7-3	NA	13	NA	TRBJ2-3	CASSPPVSDTQYF	TGTGCCAGCAGCCCCCCTGTGTCAGATACGCAGTATTTT
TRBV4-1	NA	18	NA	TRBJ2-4	CASSQMRQGGNSGGSRYF	TGCGCCAGCAGCCAAATGCGGCAGGGTGGAAATAGCGGAGGGTCGCGGTACTTC
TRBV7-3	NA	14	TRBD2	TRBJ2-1	CASGLAGDYNEQFF	TGTGCCAGCGGACTAGCCGGAGACTACAATGAGCAGTTCTTC
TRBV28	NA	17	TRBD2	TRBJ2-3	CASSWGIGTSIPDTQYF	TGTGCCAGCAGTTGGGGAATTGGGACTAGCATCCCAGATACGCAGTATTTT
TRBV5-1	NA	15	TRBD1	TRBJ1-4	CASSLTGVSNEKLFF	TGCGCCAGCAGTCTCACAGGGGTGTCTAATGAAAAACTGTTTTTT
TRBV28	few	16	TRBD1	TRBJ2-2	CASSGQGHPNTGELFF	TGTGCCAGCAGCGGACAGGGGCACCCCAACACCGGGGAGCTGTTTTTT
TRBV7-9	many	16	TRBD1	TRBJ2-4	CASEDRGHFSKNIQYF	TGTGCCAGCGAGGACAGGGGGCATTTTTCCAAAAACATTCAGTACTTC
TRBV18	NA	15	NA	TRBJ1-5	CASSPREGSNQPQHF	TGTGCCAGCTCACCAAGGGAGGGTAGCAATCAGCCCCAGCATTTT
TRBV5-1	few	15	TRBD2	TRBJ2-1	CASSSGTRGGNEQFF	TGCGCCAGCAGCTCCGGGACTAGAGGGGGCAATGAGCAGTTCTTC
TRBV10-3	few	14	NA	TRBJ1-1	CAIRGVDGFTEAFF	TGTGCCATCAGGGGAGTTGACGGTTTCACTGAAGCTTTCTTT
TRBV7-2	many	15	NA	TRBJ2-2	CASSFQAPNTGELFF	TGTGCCAGCAGCTTTCAAGCTCCGAACACCGGGGAGCTGTTTTTT
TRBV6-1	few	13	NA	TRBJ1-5	CASTTYSNQPQHF	TGTGCCAGCACCACATATAGCAATCAGCCCCAGCATTTT
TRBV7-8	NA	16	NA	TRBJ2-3	CASSLRAVASRDTQYF	TGTGCCAGCAGCTTAAGAGCAGTAGCTAGCCGAGATACGCAGTATTTT
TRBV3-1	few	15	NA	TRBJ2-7	CASSQDLGSTYEQYF	TGTGCCAGCAGCCAAGATCTCGGAAGTACCTACGAGCAGTACTTC
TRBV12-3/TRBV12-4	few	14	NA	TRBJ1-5	CASSLPLPNQPQHF	TGTGCCAGCAGTTTACCCCTACCTAATCAGCCCCAGCATTTT
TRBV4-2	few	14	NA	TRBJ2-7	CASSQDSGNYEQYF	TGTGCCAGCAGCCAAGATTCAGGAAACTACGAGCAGTACTTC
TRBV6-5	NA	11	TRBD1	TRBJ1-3	CASQGVDTIYF	TGTGCCAGCCAGGGGGTAGACACCATATATTTT
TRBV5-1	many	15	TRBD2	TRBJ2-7	CASRASGSISYEQYF	TGCGCCAGCAGGGCTAGCGGGAGTATCTCCTACGAGCAGTACTTC
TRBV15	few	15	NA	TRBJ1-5	CATSRERHSNQPQHF	TGTGCCACCAGCAGAGAGAGGCATAGCAATCAGCCCCAGCATTTT
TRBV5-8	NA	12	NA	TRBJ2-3	CASSSRSDTQYF	TGTGCCAGCAGCTCGAGATCAGATACGCAGTATTTT
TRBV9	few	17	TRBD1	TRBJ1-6	CASSPRTGTAENSPLHF	TGTGCCAGCAGCCCTCGGACAGGGACGGCGGAAAATTCACCCCTCCACTTT
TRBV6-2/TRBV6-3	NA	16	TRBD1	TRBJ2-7	CASRSSGTGVRNEQYF	TGTGCCAGCAGGTCATCCGGGACAGGGGTGAGGAACGAGCAGTACTTC
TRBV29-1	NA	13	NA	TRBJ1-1	CSVVLRGDGEAFF	TGCAGCGTTGTTCTCAGGGGTGATGGTGAAGCTTTCTTT
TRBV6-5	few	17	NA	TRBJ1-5	CASSYSRPGHVLKPQHF	TGTGCCAGCAGTTACTCGAGGCCGGGACATGTGCTAAAGCCCCAGCATTTT